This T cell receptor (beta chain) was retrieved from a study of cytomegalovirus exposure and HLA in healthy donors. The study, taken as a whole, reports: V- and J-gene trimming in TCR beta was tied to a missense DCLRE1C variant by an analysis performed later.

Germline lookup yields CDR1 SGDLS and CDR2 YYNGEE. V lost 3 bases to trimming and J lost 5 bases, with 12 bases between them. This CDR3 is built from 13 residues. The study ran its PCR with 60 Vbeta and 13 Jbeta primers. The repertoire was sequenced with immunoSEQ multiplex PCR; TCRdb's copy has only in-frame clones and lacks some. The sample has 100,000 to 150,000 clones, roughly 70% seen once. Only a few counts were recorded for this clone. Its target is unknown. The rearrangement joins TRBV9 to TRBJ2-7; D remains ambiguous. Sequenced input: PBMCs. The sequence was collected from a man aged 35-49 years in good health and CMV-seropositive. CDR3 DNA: TGTGCCAGCAGCGCTACCCACTCGGACGAGCAGTACTTC. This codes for CASSATHSDEQYF.